This T cell receptor beta chain stems from a study of T-cell memory formation after mild COVID-19. TCRdb ran MiXCR on the 5' RACE reads and lists one entry per CDR3 protein. The sample contains roughly 150,000 distinct CDR3 sequences, 10% to 15% of which appear only once. On this clonotype itself: Its antigen is unidentified.

Study outcomes and limitations: Whether day 37 second-wave clones are SARS-CoV-2-specific was not confirmed.

Trimming took off 2 bases at V and 6 bases at J, with 25 bases between the two ends. Germline loops: CDR1 SGHTA, CDR2 FQGNSA. This CDR3 contains 18 residues. The gene calls are TRBV7-2 and TRBJ1-2, with TRBD1 as a possible D gene (6 bases). What was sequenced was PBMCs or a T cell subset sorted from them (not recorded which). The clonotype was recovered from a man between 18 and 35 years old who had mild COVID-19 (a few samples of this study predate the infection). Cell type and time point are not known. CDR3 residues: CASSLRGGQGPGKDGYTF. CDR3 nucleotide sequence: TGTGCCAGCAGCTTAAGGGGCGGGCAGGGGCCAGGAAAGGATGGCTACACCTTC.